This entry features one T cell receptor beta chain sequence. This entry belongs to a study of glioma-infiltrating T cells after dendritic cell vaccination. At the level of the study: Patients received autologous tumor lysate-pulsed dendritic cell vaccination between about 2003 and 2012. At biweekly intervals, patients got three intradermal dendritic cell vaccine injections.

The V gene's germline CDR1 is MNHNS and CDR2 SASEGT. CDR3 length: 12 residues. V was trimmed by 6 bases and J by 8 bases, leaving 14 bases between them. TCRB CDR3 was amplified from 2 ug genomic DNA or less. Generated by immunoSEQ multiplex PCR, the TCRdb table keeps only in-frame clones and is missing some. The table includes 60,000 to 70,000 clones, more than 75% detected once. The clonotype comes from a human donor with glioblastoma. Specimen: blood, collected before dendritic cell vaccination. The V gene is TRBV6-1, the J gene TRBJ2-7, with TRBD1 as a possible D gene (5 bases). CDR3 residues: CASRTDTTKQYF. In DNA form, the CDR3 reads TGTGCCAGCAGGACGGACACTACGAAGCAGTACTTC.